This section outlines one TCR beta chain sequence together with its context. The antigen is not known. These data are taken from a study of T cell responses to AZD1222 COVID-19 vaccine. Sequencing was performed with immunoSEQ multiplex PCR; in TCRdb, only in-frame clones are kept and a portion is missing. Counted here are some 130,000 clones, roughly 93% occurring once; the ten biggest clones make up around 0.99%. Study results and caveats: The study reported that nearly half of spike-specific TCRs target unmutated variant regions.

Germline CDR1 and CDR2: LGHDT and YNNKEL (reference sequence). V gave up 0 bases and J gave up 7 bases, with 7 bases separating them. The CDR3 is 12 amino acids. Sequenced here: peripheral blood, sampled 28 days after the second AZD1222 dose. The V and J genes are TRBV3-1 (or the pseudogene TRBV3-2) and TRBJ2-7, with D uncertain. The TCR originated in an adult who received the AZD1222 COVID-19 vaccine. The CDR3 reads CASSQDRREQYF. The CDR3 coding sequence is TGTGCCAGCAGCCAAGATCGGCGGGAGCAGTACTTC.